This TCR beta chain appears in the sequencing data of a study of cytomegalovirus exposure and HLA in healthy donors. Study outcomes and limitations: The study listed roughly 160 cytomegalovirus-associated TCR beta chains. Accurate prediction of most subjects' HLA-A and HLA-B alleles from TCR beta sequences was reported. Most TCR sequences were seen very rarely across donors, but some public TCRs occurred in many. The authors assumed roughly uniform sequencing depth across donors for presence/absence analyses.

Germline V gene data show CDR1 as SQVTM and CDR2 as ANQGSEA. The V gene end was trimmed by 4 bases and the J gene end by 3 bases; junction bases not matched to a gene: 2. CDR3 length: 14 residues. Remarks on this clone: Antigen: not known.

60 Vbeta and 13 Jbeta primers were used in PCR. Generated by immunoSEQ multiplex PCR, the TCRdb table keeps only in-frame clones and is missing some. Recorded for this sample: more than 40,000 clones. The sequenced sample consisted of PBMCs. The V and J genes are TRBV29-1 and TRBJ2-1; 11 bases agree with TRBD1. The receptor was derived from a woman in her thirties or forties in good health and CMV-seronegative. The CDR3 reads CSVGGTGGYNEQFF. The DNA for the CDR3 is TGCAGCGTTGGGGGGACAGGGGGCTACAATGAGCAGTTCTTC.